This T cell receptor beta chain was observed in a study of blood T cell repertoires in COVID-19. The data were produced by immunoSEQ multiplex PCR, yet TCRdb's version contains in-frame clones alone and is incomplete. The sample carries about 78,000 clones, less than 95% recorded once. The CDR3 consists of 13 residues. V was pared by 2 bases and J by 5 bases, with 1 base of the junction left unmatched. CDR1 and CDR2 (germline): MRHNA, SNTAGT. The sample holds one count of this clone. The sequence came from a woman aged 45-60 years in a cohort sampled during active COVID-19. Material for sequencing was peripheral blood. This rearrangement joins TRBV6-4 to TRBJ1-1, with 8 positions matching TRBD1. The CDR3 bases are TGTGCCAGCAGTGACCGACAGGGGACTGAAGCTTTCTTT. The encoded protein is CASSDRQGTEAFF.